This TCR beta chain was sequenced in a study of shared clonotypes between healthy human individuals. V gave up 2 bases and J gave up 3 bases, with 4 bases separating them. CDR3 length: 13 amino acids. CDR1 is MNHNS and CDR2 is SASEGT in the germline V gene. For this clone: The target antigen is unknown.

The study, taken as a whole, reports: A small donor pool kept down the genetic and exposure-history diversity that was represented.

TCRdb keeps only in-frame clones here, not all; method: immunoSEQ multiplex PCR. The sample lists approximately 1.5 million clones, nearly 99% seen once, with less than 0.55% in the top ten. The sample taken for sequencing was naive CD4+ T cells sorted from blood. Subset defined: CD45RA+ positively selected. The clonotype originates from a man between 25 and 39 years old in good health. This rearrangement joins TRBV6-1 to TRBJ1-4; D is unresolved. The CDR3 DNA is TGTGCCAGCAGTGAAAGTCCTAATGAAAAACTGTTTTTT. This sequence encodes CASSESPNEKLFF.